The source of this TCR beta chain is a study of blood T cell repertoires in COVID-19. Across the study: Donors in the United States, Italy and Spain gave samples during acute or convalescent COVID-19. Sample material is recorded as cDNA or gDNA derived from T cells, B-cell-depleted T cells, or PBMCs.

The J segment lost 3 bases and the V segment lost 3 bases, leaving 8 bases of the junction unmatched. Germline lookup yields CDR1 SGHNT and CDR2 YYREEE (reference sequence). The CDR3 runs to 16 residues. As processed by the authors: Amplification of reference gene primers was used by the study to estimate nucleated cell counts. Assay: immunoSEQ multiplex PCR; the TCRdb copy retains only in-frame clones and omits some. That table supplies the V and J calls and clone size; D and trimming were determined from the DNA. The profile shows 200,000 to 300,000 clones, 75% to 85% of them singletons. The specimen sequenced was peripheral blood. The TCR was taken from a human donor in a cohort sampled during active COVID-19. This chain connects TRBV5-4 to TRBJ2-3; 9 nucleotides match TRBD2. The CDR3 DNA sequence: TGTGCCAGCAGCTCCCTTCGCGGGGGGGGGACAGATACGCAGTATTTT. It yields the protein CASSSLRGGGTDTQYF. The full variable domain, its missing parts supplied by reference TRBV5-4 and TRBJ2-3, is ETGVTQSPTHLIKTRGQQVTLRCSSQSGHNTVSWYQQALGQGPQFIFQYYREEENGRGNFPPRFSGLQFPNYSSELNVNALELDDSALYLCASSSLRGGGTDTQYFGPGTRLTVL.